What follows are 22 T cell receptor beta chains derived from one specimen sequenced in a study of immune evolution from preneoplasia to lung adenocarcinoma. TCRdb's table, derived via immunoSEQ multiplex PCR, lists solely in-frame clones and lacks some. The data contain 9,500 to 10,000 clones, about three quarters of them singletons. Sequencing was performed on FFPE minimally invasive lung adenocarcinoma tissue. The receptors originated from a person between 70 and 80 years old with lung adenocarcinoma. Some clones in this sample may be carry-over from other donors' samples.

The CDR3, as DNA: TGTGCCAGCAGTTTCTCCTACGAGCAGTACTTC. Protein product: CASSFSYEQYF. V is TRBV6-1 and J is TRBJ2-7; D uncertain. Deletions cut 5 bases from V and 0 bases from J, with 2 bases between. This CDR3 contains 11 residues. The germline gives CDR1 MNHNS, CDR2 SASEGT.

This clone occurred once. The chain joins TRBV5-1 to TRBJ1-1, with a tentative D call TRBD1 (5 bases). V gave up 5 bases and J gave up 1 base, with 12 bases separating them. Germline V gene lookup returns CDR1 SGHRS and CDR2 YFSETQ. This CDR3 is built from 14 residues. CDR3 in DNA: TGCGCCAGCAGTCCGAGGGGAGAGAACACTGAAGCTTTCTTT. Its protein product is CASSPRGENTEAFF.

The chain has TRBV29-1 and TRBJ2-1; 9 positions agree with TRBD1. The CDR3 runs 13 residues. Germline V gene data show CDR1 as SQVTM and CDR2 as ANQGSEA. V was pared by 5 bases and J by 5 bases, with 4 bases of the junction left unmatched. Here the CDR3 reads CSVLGTGNNEQFF. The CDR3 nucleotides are TGCAGCGTTTTAGGGACAGGGAACAATGAGCAGTTCTTC.

The CDR3 protein is CAISESGAGKETQYF. CDR3 nucleotides: TGTGCCATCAGTGAGTCCGGGGCGGGAAAAGAGACCCAGTACTTC. The V and J genes are TRBV10-3 and TRBJ2-5, with D possibly matching TRBD2 (6 bases). V lost 0 bases and J 3 bases, leaving 11 bases between the germline ends. From germline, CDR1 is ENHRY and CDR2 SYGVKD. CDR3 length: 15 residues.

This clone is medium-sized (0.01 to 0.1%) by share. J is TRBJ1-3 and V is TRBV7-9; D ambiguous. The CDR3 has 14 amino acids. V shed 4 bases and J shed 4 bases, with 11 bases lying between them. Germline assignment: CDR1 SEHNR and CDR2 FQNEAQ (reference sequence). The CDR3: CASSSQTSGNTIYF. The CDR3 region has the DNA TGTGCCAGCAGCTCCCAAACATCAGGAAACACCATATATTTT.

The DNA of the CDR3 is TGTGCCAGCAGTGAAGCGCTTCGGGGGCTTGAGAAGCCGTTTTTT. This gives the protein CASSEALRGLEKPFF. The chain has TRBV2 and TRBJ1-4; possibly TRBD1 for D (6 bases). Germline CDR1 and CDR2: SNHLY and FYNNEI. This CDR3 is 15 amino acids long. Between the trimmed V and J ends, which lost 0 bases and 16 bases, there was a span of 21 bases. The complete variable domain, with remaining parts taken from reference TRBV2 and TRBJ1-4, reads EPEVTQTPSHQVTQMGQEVILRCVPISNHLYFYWYRQILGQKVEFLVSFYNNEISEKSEIFDDQFSVERPDGSNFTLKIRSTKLEDSAMYFCASSEALRGLEKPFFGSGTQLSVL.

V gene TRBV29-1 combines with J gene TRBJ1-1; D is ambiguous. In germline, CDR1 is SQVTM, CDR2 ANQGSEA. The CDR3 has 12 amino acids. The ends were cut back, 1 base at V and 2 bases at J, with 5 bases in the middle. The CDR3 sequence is CSVEGPNTEAFF. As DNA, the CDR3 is TGCAGCGTTGAAGGCCCTAACACTGAAGCTTTCTTT.

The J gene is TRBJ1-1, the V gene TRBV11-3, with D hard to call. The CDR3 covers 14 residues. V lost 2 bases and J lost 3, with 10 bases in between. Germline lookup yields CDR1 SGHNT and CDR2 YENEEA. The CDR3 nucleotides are TGTGCCAGCAGCTTACCGGGGTCGGACACTGAAGCTTTCTTT. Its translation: CASSLPGSDTEAFF.

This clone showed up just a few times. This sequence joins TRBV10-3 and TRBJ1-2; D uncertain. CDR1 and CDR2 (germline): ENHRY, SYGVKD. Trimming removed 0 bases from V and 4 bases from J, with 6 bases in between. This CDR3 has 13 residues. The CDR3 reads CAISESDSYGYTF. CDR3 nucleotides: TGTGCCATCAGTGAGTCAGATTCCTATGGCTACACCTTC.

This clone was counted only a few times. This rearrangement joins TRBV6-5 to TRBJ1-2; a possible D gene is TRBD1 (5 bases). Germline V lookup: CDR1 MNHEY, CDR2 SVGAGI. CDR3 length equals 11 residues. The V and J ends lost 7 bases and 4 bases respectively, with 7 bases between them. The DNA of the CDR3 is TGTGCCAGCAAGGGGAGCTATGGCTACACCTTC. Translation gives CASKGSYGYTF.

CDR3: CSAQLAVEQFF. The CDR3 region has the DNA TGCAGTGCTCAACTAGCGGTAGAGCAGTTCTTC. The V call is TRBV20-1, the J call TRBJ2-1, with TRBD2 identical over 8 bases. This CDR3 spans 11 amino acids. The V gene's germline CDR1 is DFQATT and CDR2 SNEGSKA (reference sequence). V gave up 5 bases and J gave up 10 bases; unmatched junction bases: 4.

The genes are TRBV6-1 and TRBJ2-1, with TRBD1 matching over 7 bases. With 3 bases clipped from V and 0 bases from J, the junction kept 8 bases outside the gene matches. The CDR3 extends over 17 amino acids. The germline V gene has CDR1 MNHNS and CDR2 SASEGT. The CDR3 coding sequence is TGTGCCAGCAGTGATCGACAGGGCACCTTCTCCTACAATGAGCAGTTCTTC. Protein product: CASSDRQGTFSYNEQFF.

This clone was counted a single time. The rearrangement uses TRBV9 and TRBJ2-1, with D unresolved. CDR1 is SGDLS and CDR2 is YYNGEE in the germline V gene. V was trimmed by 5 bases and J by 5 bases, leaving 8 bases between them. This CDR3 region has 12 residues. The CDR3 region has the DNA TGTGCCAGCAGGGGCGATAACAATGAGCAGTTCTTC. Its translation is CASRGDNNEQFF.

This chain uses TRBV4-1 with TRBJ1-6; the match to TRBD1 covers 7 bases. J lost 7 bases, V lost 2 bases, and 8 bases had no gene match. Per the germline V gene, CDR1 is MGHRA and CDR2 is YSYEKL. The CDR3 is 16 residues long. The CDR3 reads CASSQRPTGANSPLHF. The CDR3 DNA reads TGCGCCAGCAGCCAAAGGCCAACAGGGGCGAATTCACCCCTCCACTTT.

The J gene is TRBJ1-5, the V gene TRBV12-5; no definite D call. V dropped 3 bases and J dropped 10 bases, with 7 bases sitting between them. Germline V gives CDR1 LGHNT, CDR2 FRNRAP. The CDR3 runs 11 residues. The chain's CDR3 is CASGLKEPQHF. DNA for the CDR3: TGTGCTAGTGGTTTAAAGGAACCCCAGCATTTT.

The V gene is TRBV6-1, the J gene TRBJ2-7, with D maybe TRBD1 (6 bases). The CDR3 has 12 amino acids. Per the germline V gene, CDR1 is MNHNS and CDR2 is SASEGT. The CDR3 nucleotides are TGTGCTACAGGGTCGGGGCCCTACGAGCAGTACTTC. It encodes CATGSGPYEQYF.

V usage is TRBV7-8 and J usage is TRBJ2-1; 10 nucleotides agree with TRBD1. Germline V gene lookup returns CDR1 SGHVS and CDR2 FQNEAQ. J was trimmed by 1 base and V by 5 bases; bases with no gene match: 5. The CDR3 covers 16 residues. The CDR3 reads CASSTRQGASYNEQFF. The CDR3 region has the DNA TGTGCCAGCAGCACTAGACAGGGGGCTTCCTACAATGAGCAGTTCTTC. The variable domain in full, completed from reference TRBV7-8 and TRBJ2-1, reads GAGVSQSPRYKVAKRGQDVALRCDPISGHVSLFWYQQALGQGPEFLTYFQNEAQLDKSGLPSDRFFAERPEGSVSTLKIQRTQQEDSAVYLCASSTRQGASYNEQFFGPGTRLTVL.

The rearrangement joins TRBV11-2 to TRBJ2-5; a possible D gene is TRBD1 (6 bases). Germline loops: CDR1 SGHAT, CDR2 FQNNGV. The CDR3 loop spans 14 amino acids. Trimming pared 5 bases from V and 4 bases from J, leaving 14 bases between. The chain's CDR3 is CASSPRDTPETQYF. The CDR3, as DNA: TGTGCCAGCAGCCCCCGGGACACACCAGAGACCCAGTACTTC.

The CDR3 is CSGGQVSYNEQFF. CDR3 DNA sequence: TGCAGCGGGGGACAGGTCTCCTACAATGAGCAGTTCTTC. The chain uses TRBV29-1 and TRBJ2-1; 8 bases align to TRBD1. CDR3 length: 13 amino acids. Losses at the gene ends were 7 bases for V and 0 bases for J; bases not matched to a gene: 2. From germline, CDR1 is SQVTM and CDR2 ANQGSEA.

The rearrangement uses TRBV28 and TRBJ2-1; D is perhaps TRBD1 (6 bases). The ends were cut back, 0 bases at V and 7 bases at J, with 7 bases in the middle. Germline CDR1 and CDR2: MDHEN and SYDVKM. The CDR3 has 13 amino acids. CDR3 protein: CASSLWDSNEQFF. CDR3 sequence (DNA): TGTGCCAGCAGTTTATGGGACAGTAATGAGCAGTTCTTC.

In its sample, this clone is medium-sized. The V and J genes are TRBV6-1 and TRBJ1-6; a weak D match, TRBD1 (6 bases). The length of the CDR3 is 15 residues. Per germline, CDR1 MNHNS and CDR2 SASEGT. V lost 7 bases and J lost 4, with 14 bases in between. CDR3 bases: TGTGCCAGCAATGGGGGCCTGGAGTATAATTCACCCCTCCACTTT. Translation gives CASNGGLEYNSPLHF.

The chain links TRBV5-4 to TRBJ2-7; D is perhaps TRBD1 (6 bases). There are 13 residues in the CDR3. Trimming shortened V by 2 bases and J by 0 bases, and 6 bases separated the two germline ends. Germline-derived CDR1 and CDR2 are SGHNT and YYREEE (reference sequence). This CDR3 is CASSLQGSYEQYF. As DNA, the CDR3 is TGTGCCAGCAGCTTACAGGGCTCCTACGAGCAGTACTTC.